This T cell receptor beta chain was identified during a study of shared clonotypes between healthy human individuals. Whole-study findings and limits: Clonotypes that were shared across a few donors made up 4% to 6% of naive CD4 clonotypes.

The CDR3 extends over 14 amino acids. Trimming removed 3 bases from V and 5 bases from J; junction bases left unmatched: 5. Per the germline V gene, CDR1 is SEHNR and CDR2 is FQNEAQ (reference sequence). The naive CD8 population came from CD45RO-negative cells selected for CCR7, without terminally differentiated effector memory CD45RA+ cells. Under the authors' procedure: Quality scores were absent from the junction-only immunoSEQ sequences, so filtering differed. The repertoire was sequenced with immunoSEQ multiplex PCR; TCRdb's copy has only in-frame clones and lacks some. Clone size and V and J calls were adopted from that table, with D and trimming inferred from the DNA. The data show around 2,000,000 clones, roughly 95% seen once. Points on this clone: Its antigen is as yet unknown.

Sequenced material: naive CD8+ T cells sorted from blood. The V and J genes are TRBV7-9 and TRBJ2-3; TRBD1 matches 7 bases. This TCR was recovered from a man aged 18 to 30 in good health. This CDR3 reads CASSFEGAVDTQYF. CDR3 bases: TGTGCCAGCAGCTTTGAGGGGGCCGTAGATACGCAGTATTTT.